This T cell receptor (beta chain) was sequenced for a study of vaccination effects on CD4 cells after COVID-19. The study's findings and limits: Marked clonal contraction of both clone types appeared late after vaccination.

V was pared by 6 bases and J by 0 bases, with 9 bases of the junction left unmatched. This CDR3 has 18 amino acids. Germline V gene data show CDR1 as MNHEY and CDR2 as SMNVEV (reference sequence). Subsequent to a culture period of 10 to 11 days, CD4+ T cells were isolated. Two-dose vaccination with either BNT162b2 or mRNA-1273 was given to the participants. Neither prior SARS-CoV-2 infection nor positive nucleocapsid antibodies were present in the vaccine recipients. Half the medium was replaced with IL-2 medium on days 3 and 7. Profiled with immunoSEQ multiplex PCR; TCRdb holds only in-frame clones, not every one. This table holds tens of thousands of clones, around 80% found once. In the case of this clone: Its antigen is currently unknown.

Here the sequenced sample was CD4+ T cells from PBMCs cultured without peptide, taken after COVID-19 vaccination. The rearrangement joins TRBV27 to TRBJ2-6, with 9 bases matching TRBD1. The TCR was taken from a human donor who received a COVID-19 vaccine. CDR3 sequence: CASSRGQGTLSGANVLTF. CDR3 in DNA: TGTGCCAGCAGCAGAGGACAGGGGACTCTCTCTGGGGCCAACGTCCTGACTTTC. The full variable domain, with the rest looked up from reference TRBV27 and TRBJ2-6, is EAQVTQNPRYLITVTGKKLTVTCSQNMNHEYMSWYRQDPGLGLRQIYYSMNVEVTDKGDVPEGYKVSRKEKRNFPLILESPSPNQTSLYFCASSRGQGTLSGANVLTFGAGSRLTVL.